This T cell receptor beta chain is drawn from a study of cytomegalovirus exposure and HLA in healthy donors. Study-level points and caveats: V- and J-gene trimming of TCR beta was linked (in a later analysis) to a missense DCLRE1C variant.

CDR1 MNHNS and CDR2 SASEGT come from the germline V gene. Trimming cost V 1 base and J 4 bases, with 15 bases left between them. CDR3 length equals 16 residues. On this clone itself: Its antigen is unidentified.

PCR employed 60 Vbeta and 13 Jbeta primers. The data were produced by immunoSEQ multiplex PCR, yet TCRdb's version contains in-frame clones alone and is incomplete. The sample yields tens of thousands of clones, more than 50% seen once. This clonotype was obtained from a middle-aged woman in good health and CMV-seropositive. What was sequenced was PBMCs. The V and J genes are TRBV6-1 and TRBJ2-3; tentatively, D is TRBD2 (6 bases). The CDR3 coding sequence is TGTGCCAGCAGTGAAGATGGTAGCGGCACGGCAGATACGCAGTATTTT. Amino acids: CASSEDGSGTADTQYF.